This paragraph covers one T cell receptor (beta chain) sequence. What this receptor recognizes is not known. Per-base qualities were not stored, and no clone one base away is much larger. The cohort consisted of some 670 healthy bone marrow donors. All cohort members were sampled while nominally healthy, although unrecorded immune exposures were likely present. The donor was CMV seronegative and was included in the group of about 350 seronegative cohort members. Each donor provided a peripheral blood sample, and peripheral blood mononuclear cells were used for TCR beta sequencing. The Qiagen DNeasy Blood Extraction Kit was used to extract genomic DNA from the blood cell samples. This sample stems from a study of cytomegalovirus exposure and HLA in healthy donors (TCRdb year 2017). For the study in its entirety: According to an earlier analysis of around 600 of the donors, 150 million to 200 million T cells yielded 90 million to 130 million unique TCR beta sequences and 276 Gb of sequence data. Approximately 310 gigabases of sequencing data and some 85 million unique TCR sequences were included in an early release covering 550 to 800 HLA-typed donors. Of the 398 genotyped donors, approximately 83% fell in the genetic ancestry cluster associated with self-reported Caucasian donors. The study aimed to test whether cataloging public T cell receptors could reveal signatures of past pathogen exposure. Using immunosequencing, the study profiled T cell repertoires from around 680 subjects and related those repertoires to cytomegalovirus serostatus. A separate validation cohort of roughly 130 different subjects was used in addition to the approximately 700-subject first cohort. High-throughput TCR immunosequencing, statistical association of individual TCRs with disease status, and machine learning were combined to predict cytomegalovirus infection status. In a later analysis, previously published TCR beta repertoires from roughly 710 donors were re-analyzed and high-resolution HLA genotyping was added so that TCR occurrence patterns could be studied. The later analysis used no new phenotypic data to find candidate immune exposures, relying instead on TCR beta sequences and their occurrence across donors. An earlier analysis of about 600 of the donors used high-throughput TCR beta sequencing to judge whether each TCR beta V gene segment behaved as functional or pseudogenic. Donor age, sex, ethnicity and CMV serostatus were collected together with the repertoire data. Genome-wide SNP genotypes for about 65% of the 666 donors were used in a later genetic analysis, which treated that subset as a discovery cohort. Every discovery cohort repertoire had been produced on one sequencing platform. HLA typing included class I and class II loci at four-digit resolution. The number of donors typed differed by locus, with about 629-640 for A, B, C, DRB1 and DQB1, around 560 for DQA1, 606 for DPA1, and some 440 for DPB1. Roughly 5 DR-DQ haplotypes were handled as single units for association and clustering, since linkage in the cohort was strong. Among 300 to 500 genotyped donors of the cohort, an average of roughly 230,000 unique TCR beta nucleotide sequences was sequenced per donor, of which roughly 18% were non-productive. Overall results and qualifications from the work: The presence/absence analyses assumed that sequencing depth was roughly uniform across donors, and that assumption may not be true. A later genetic analysis associated a missense DCLRE1C variant with V-gene and J-gene trimming of TCR beta chains, and an independent cohort replicated the association. Correlated functional status among segregating V segments might be attributable to linkage disequilibrium, but an unknown experimental factor could not be ruled out. In both the original and validation cohorts, the classifier was reported to diagnose cytomegalovirus status with high specificity and sensitivity. An earlier analysis of some 590 of the donors showed that most TCR beta V segments appeared in productive rearrangements either about 87% or about 30% of the time, which broadly matched IMGT annotations. At a false discovery rate of 0.05, a later analysis linked around 15,000 TCR beta sequences to specific HLA alleles. Some IMGT-functional V segments, including TRBV6-2 and TRBV6-3, could not be distinguished by the 87-base-pair reads and were therefore excluded. According to a later analysis, parvovirus B19, influenza, CMV and Epstein-Barr virus appeared linked to several top co-occurrence clusters. In a later analysis, HLA-associated TCR beta chains were found to be more clonally expanded and to have lower generation probabilities than equally common non-associated chains. A further reported finding was that TCR beta sequences accurately predicted the HLA-A and HLA-B alleles for most subjects in the first cohort. In a later analysis, most CMV-associated TCR beta chains were found to appear HLA-restricted, with HLA associations seemingly driven largely by CMV exposure. In the study, some 180 TCR beta chains were listed as associated with cytomegalovirus. The authors suggested that the approach could potentially be extended to other disease states and immunological phenotypes. Three of the identified cytomegalovirus-associated TCR beta chains were confirmed in vitro to be specific for cytomegalovirus antigens. A cluster of highly shared sequence variants was judged likely to be a technical artifact of the sequencing pipeline. The only immune exposure information available for the cohort was CMV serostatus. In a later genetic analysis, fewer N-insertions in productive TCRs were reported among donors in an Asian-associated ancestry cluster than the approximately 630-donor mean. According to a later analysis, TCR association rates differed among HLA loci, with DRB1 alleles showing the most associated TCRs and HLA-C alleles showing the fewest. Strong co-occurrence of HLA alleles, especially DR and DQ, made assigning TCR associations to individual alleles difficult. Most TCR sequences were seen in very few donors, while some public TCRs were found in many individuals. HLA typing was unavailable for some donors at each locus, so association tests used only the typed subset. This cohort had only TCR beta chains sequenced, and the lack of alpha or paired-chain data limited which features could be detected. The earlier analysis of 587 of the donors excluded fewer than 20 rarely observed V segments, including chromosome 9 orphons, because counts were too low.

Library creation used the immunoSEQ multiplex PCR assay. For the multiplex PCR, a mixture combining 60 forward primers for TCR Vbeta segments and 13 reverse primers for TCR Jbeta segments was used. Amplification of the CDR3 region of rearranged TCR beta genes was performed with a multiplex PCR assay on genomic DNA. On the Illumina HiSeq System, the amplified TCR beta libraries were sequenced as 87-base-pair reads. The paper's data handling went like this. In a later analysis, roughly 80 million unique TCR beta chains were counted across the 500 to 850 repertoires, and about 10 million of these chains were shared by at least two donors. Raw reads were error-corrected and collapsed into unique sequences by a nearest-neighbor algorithm in which closely related sequences were merged to remove PCR and sequencing errors. CDR3 sequences were aligned to IMGT reference sequences to assign V, D and J gene segments. For a sequence to be retained, at least a six-nucleotide match to both a V gene segment and a J gene segment was required. Rearrangements were called productive when the CDR3 lacked stop codons and stayed in frame with V and J; all others were non-productive. Following IMGT convention, CDR3 was defined as the stretch from the second conserved V-encoded cysteine up to the conserved J-encoded phenylalanine. Sequences without an unambiguous match to a single V gene segment were excluded from the earlier analysis of 500 to 700 of the donors. In an earlier analysis of around 600 of the donors, V segments were called functional above 56.7% productive rearrangements and were called segregating when the between-donor standard deviation exceeded 5%. To diagnose cytomegalovirus status from the catalog of TCR beta chain sequences, a statistical classification framework was built. In a later analysis, TCR nucleotide sequences were compared against IMGT/GENE-DB human TR gene sequences so that V and J genes could be assigned. Using the TCRdist pipeline, a later analysis assigned CDR3 sequences along with most-parsimonious VDJ recombination scenarios. In a later analysis, every TCR beta chain was defined by the combination of its CDR3 amino acid sequence and its V-gene family, and reads without a unique V-gene family were dropped. To address suspected cross-contamination and a sequencing artifact, a later analysis removed approximately 590 highly shared, low-generation-probability nucleotide sequences. In a later analysis, a clonal expansion index was calculated for each public chain from normalized within-repertoire ranks of inferred template counts. In a later analysis, generation probabilities were computed using a VDJ recombination model fitted to out-of-frame rearrangements, and the results were checked against IGoR. A later analysis scored TCR-TCR, TCR-HLA and TCR-CMV co-occurrence with hypergeometric tests, applying a repertoire-size bias correction to TCR pairs. To estimate false discovery rates, a later analysis permuted the HLA or CMV assignments 20 times. A later analysis grouped co-occurring TCRs with DBSCAN, adding TCRdist sequence similarity when clustering within HLA-allele-positive subsets. For co-occurrence clustering, repertoires with fewer than 30,000 or more than 120,000 public chains were excluded, along with 4 to 6 repertoires with anomalous nucleotide sharing. The table was pulled from immuneACCESS by TCRdb, which kept in-frame rearrangements only. Such tables lose some clones; where checked, under half of the loss comes from unresolved V genes, and the rest has no known cause. That table furnishes V, J and clone size, whereas the DNA furnished D and trimming. Across this sample there are around 94,000 clones, with about 88% seen only once. The ten largest account for 2.1% of the sample.

CDR1 is given as SGHVS and CDR2 as FQNEAQ, both from the germline V gene. The CDR3 measures 13 amino acids from cysteine to phenylalanine. The sequence is cut down to CDR3 DNA, 39 bases in frame from base 1. The junction shows trimming of 4 bases on V and 1 base on J, plus 7 bases between the germline ends. Sequencing input: PBMCs. The sequence links TRBV7-8 to TRBJ1-1; the D gene is unclear. The clonotype originates from a man aged 18 to 29 in good health and CMV-seronegative. The encoded CDR3 is CASSSPGNTEAFF. Read as DNA, the sequence is TGTGCCAGCAGCTCGCCAGGGAACACTGAAGCTTTCTTT.